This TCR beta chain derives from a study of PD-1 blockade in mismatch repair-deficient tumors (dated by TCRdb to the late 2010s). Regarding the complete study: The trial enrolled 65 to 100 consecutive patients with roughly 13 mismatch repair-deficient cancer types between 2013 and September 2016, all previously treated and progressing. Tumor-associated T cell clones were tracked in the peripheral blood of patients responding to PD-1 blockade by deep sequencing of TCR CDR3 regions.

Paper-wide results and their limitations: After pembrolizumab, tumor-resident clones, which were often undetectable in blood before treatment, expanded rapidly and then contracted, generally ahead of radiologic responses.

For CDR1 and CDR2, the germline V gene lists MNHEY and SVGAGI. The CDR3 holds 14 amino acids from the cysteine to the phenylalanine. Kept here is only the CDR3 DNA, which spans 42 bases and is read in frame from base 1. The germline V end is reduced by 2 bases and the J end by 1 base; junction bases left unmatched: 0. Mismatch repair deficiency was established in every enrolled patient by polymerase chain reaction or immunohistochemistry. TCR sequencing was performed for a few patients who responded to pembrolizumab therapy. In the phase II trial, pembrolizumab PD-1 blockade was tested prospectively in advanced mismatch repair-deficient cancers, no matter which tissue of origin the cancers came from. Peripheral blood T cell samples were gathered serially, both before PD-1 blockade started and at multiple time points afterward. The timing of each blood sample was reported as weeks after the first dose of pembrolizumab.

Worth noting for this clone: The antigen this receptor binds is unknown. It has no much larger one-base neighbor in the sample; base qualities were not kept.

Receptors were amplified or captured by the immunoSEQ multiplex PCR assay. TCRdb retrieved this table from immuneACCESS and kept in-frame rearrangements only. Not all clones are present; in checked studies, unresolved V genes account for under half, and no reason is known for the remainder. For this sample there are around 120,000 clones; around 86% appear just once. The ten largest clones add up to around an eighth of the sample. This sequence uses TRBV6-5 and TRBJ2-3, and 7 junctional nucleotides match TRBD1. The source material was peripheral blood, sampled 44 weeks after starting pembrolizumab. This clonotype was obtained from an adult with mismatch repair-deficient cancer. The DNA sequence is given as TGTGCCAGCAGTTACGGACAGGGCACAGATACGCAGTATTTT. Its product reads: CASSYGQGTDTQYF.